What follows describes a single T cell receptor (beta chain). This entry comes from a study of CD8 T cells in Susac syndrome. Trimming pared 3 bases from V and 4 bases from J, leaving 10 bases between. Germline V gene data show CDR1 as KGHSH and CDR2 as LQKENI. The CDR3 runs to 13 residues. When the RNA was reverse transcribed, random hexamers were used with an input of roughly 0.5 to 1 ug. The immunoSEQ assay covered 54 Vbeta and 13 Jbeta segments for CDR3. TCRdb reprocessed the immunoSEQ multiplex PCR reads with MiXCR, giving one entry per CDR3 protein. The sample contains a few hundred thousand distinct CDR3 sequences, around 90% of which appear only once. Through negative isolation, CD4+ and CD8+ T cells were obtained, while TEMRA cells were enriched using FACS.

Specimen: CD8+ T cells from PBMCs. This rearrangement joins TRBV18 to TRBJ2-7; D unresolved. The receptor was isolated from a human donor with multiple sclerosis. CDR3 DNA sequence: TGTGCCAGCTCACCGGGCAGAGATTACGAGCAGTACTTC. Its translation is CASSPGRDYEQYF.